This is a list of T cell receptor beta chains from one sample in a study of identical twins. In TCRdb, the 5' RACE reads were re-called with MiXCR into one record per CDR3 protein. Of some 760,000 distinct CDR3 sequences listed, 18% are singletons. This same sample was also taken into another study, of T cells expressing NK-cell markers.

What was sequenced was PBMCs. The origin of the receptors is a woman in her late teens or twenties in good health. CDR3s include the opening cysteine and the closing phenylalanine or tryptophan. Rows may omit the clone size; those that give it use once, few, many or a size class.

CDR3 protein: CASSQTGKTYEQYF; clone size: few; V gene: TRBV5-5; J gene: TRBJ2-7
CDR3 protein: CASSRPISTDTQYF; clone size: -; V gene: TRBV6-2/TRBV6-3; J gene: TRBJ2-3
CDR3 protein: CASNVAGGEQYF; clone size: -; V gene: TRBV5-1; J gene: TRBJ2-7
CDR3 protein: CASSFTTVEGYTF; clone size: many; V gene: TRBV12-3/TRBV12-4; J gene: TRBJ1-2
CDR3 protein: CASSQGLGMAEQFF; clone size: few; V gene: TRBV3-1; J gene: TRBJ2-1
CDR3 protein: CASSLTGGYTGELFF; clone size: -; V gene: TRBV12-3/TRBV12-4; J gene: TRBJ2-2
CDR3 protein: CASSQRPGQGDNEQFF; clone size: few; V gene: TRBV12-3/TRBV12-4; J gene: TRBJ2-1
CDR3 protein: CASGDLSSGNTIYF; clone size: -; V gene: TRBV12-5; J gene: TRBJ1-3
CDR3 protein: CASSQRTSDEQFF; clone size: few; V gene: TRBV6-6; J gene: TRBJ2-1
CDR3 protein: CASSRGEGTGGPYF; clone size: -; V gene: TRBV4-2; J gene: TRBJ2-3
CDR3 protein: CASSPLGGGPTDTQYF; clone size: -; V gene: TRBV7-9; J gene: TRBJ2-3
CDR3 protein: CASSGRNQPQHF; clone size: many; V gene: TRBV5-6; J gene: TRBJ1-5
CDR3 protein: CSGAPGLNTEAFF; clone size: -; V gene: TRBV29-1; J gene: TRBJ1-1
CDR3 protein: CASSLGVTEQFF; clone size: -; V gene: TRBV5-6; J gene: TRBJ2-1
CDR3 protein: CASSLAVAGDSTDTQYF; clone size: few; V gene: TRBV5-1; J gene: TRBJ2-3
CDR3 protein: CASSGDRDNQPQHF; clone size: -; V gene: TRBV6-1; J gene: TRBJ1-5
CDR3 protein: CASSFGGTSYEQYF; clone size: many; V gene: TRBV7-2; J gene: TRBJ2-7
CDR3 protein: CASSSPGQGLGTEAFF; clone size: few; V gene: TRBV6-5; J gene: TRBJ1-1
CDR3 protein: CASSHRGTGITEAFF; clone size: -; V gene: TRBV12-3/TRBV12-4; J gene: TRBJ1-1
CDR3 protein: CASSFSLNEETQYF; clone size: few; V gene: TRBV7-9; J gene: TRBJ2-5
CDR3 protein: CASSRGTVLSGELFF; clone size: -; V gene: TRBV7-6; J gene: TRBJ2-2
CDR3 protein: CASSLAPFSEQYF; clone size: many; V gene: TRBV12-3/TRBV12-4; J gene: TRBJ2-7
CDR3 protein: CATYRTGAGELFF; clone size: few; V gene: TRBV6-6; J gene: TRBJ2-2
CDR3 protein: CASSKDTGLAGPLDNEQFF; clone size: few; V gene: TRBV21-1; J gene: TRBJ2-1
CDR3 protein: CASRQGTLEQYF; clone size: few; V gene: TRBV6-5; J gene: TRBJ2-7
CDR3 protein: CASWAPSHGQGLYEQFF; clone size: -; V gene: TRBV12-3/TRBV12-4; J gene: TRBJ2-1
CDR3 protein: CASSHSVLPYGYTF; clone size: -; V gene: TRBV12-3/TRBV12-4; J gene: TRBJ1-2
CDR3 protein: CASSRGLAGFLETQYF; clone size: few; V gene: TRBV12-3/TRBV12-4; J gene: TRBJ2-5
CDR3 protein: CASSLLRGGYNEQFF; clone size: -; V gene: TRBV5-6; J gene: TRBJ2-1
CDR3 protein: CSARDLTVYGYTF; clone size: once; V gene: TRBV20-1; J gene: TRBJ1-2
CDR3 protein: CSAELWGHSYEQYF; clone size: many; V gene: TRBV20-1; J gene: TRBJ2-7
CDR3 protein: CASSQDSRNYEQYF; clone size: few; V gene: TRBV3-1; J gene: TRBJ2-7
CDR3 protein: CSARARGRGPKRTTDTQYF; clone size: -; V gene: TRBV20-1; J gene: TRBJ2-3
CDR3 protein: CASSGGRFNQETQYF; clone size: few; V gene: TRBV5-1; J gene: TRBJ2-5
CDR3 protein: CASSPREKGYNEQFF; clone size: -; V gene: TRBV18; J gene: TRBJ2-1
CDR3 protein: CAITDGQANYGYTF; clone size: -; V gene: TRBV10-3; J gene: TRBJ1-2
CDR3 protein: CASSLARNTIYF; clone size: -; V gene: TRBV12-3/TRBV12-4; J gene: TRBJ1-3
CDR3 protein: CASSTTSGGHYEQYF; clone size: -; V gene: TRBV7-2; J gene: TRBJ2-7
CDR3 protein: CASSLIAGYETQYF; clone size: once; V gene: TRBV5-6; J gene: TRBJ2-5
CDR3 protein: CSALEGFNSPLHF; clone size: -; V gene: TRBV20-1; J gene: TRBJ1-6
CDR3 protein: CAISYTGDGANVLTF; clone size: few; V gene: TRBV10-3; J gene: TRBJ2-6
CDR3 protein: CASSLWSSYEQYF; clone size: many; V gene: TRBV7-2; J gene: TRBJ2-7
CDR3 protein: CASSPRRRSYEQYF; clone size: few; V gene: TRBV18; J gene: TRBJ2-7